This T cell receptor beta chain was found in a study of early T cells in non-severe SARS-CoV-2 infection. Across the study: The sequenced material was bulk RNA from unsorted whole blood, and its chains were unpaired.

Each single cDNA molecule received a unique molecular identifier. One entry per CDR3 protein, called by TCRdb with MiXCR from the 5' RACE reads. The data show 60,000 to 85,000 distinct CDR3 sequences, roughly a sixth seen once. Overall study results and limits: Missing private and CD4 specificities, VDJdb matching favored anti-spike CD8 responses.

The V gene lost 1 base and the J gene lost 5 bases, with 5 bases spanning the gap. This CDR3 contains 12 residues. CDR1 KGHDR and CDR2 SFDVKD come from the germline V gene. Concerning this clonotype itself: Its antigen is undetermined.

This chain links TRBV24-1 with TRBJ2-7; no clear D. The receptor was isolated from an adult who was a healthcare worker with PCR-confirmed SARS-CoV-2 infection or an uninfected control (not recorded which). Sequencing input: whole blood. This chain's CDR3 is CATSDFKDEQYF. CDR3 nucleotide sequence: TGTGCCACCAGTGATTTTAAGGACGAGCAGTACTTC.